This T cell receptor beta chain emerged from a study of T cells after somatic rescue of genetic block. The table lists this clone with a few counts. Here immunoSEQ multiplex PCR was the method, and the copy in TCRdb shows in-frame clones only, minus some. The sample carries 60,000 to 90,000 clones, about nine tenths recorded once. The CDR3 is made up of 13 amino acids. CDR1 is SGHVS, CDR2 FNYEAQ, per germline. V gave up 6 bases and J gave up 2 bases, with 8 bases separating them. The receptor comes from a man aged 30 to 39. Sample: peripheral blood mononuclear cells (PBMCs). The genes are TRBV7-6 and TRBJ1-5; D is ambiguous. CDR3 protein: CASSVSGNQPQHF. CDR3 nucleotide sequence: TGTGCCAGCAGTGTATCGGGCAATCAGCCCCAGCATTTT. Filled out from reference TRBV7-6 and TRBJ1-5, the complete variable domain reads GAGVSQSPRYKVTKRGQDVALRCDPISGHVSLYWYRQALGQGPEFLTYFNYEAQQDKSGLPNDRFSAERPEGSISTLTIQRTEQRDSAMYRCASSVSGNQPQHFGDGTRLSIL.